These 7 T cell receptor beta chains were all obtained from the same sample, sequenced in a study of cytomegalovirus exposure and HLA in healthy donors. PCR amplification relied on 60 Vbeta primers (plus 13 Jbeta primers). The method was immunoSEQ multiplex PCR; TCRdb's version includes in-frame clones alone and lacks a portion of them. This table has more than 90,000 clones, approximately 69% appearing once. Sequenced: PBMCs. The receptors here all came from a woman in her forties or fifties in good health and CMV-seropositive.

CDR3 amino acids: CAWSLGHLQETQYF. The CDR3, as DNA: TGTGCCTGGAGTCTGGGACACCTCCAAGAGACCCAGTACTTC. V gene TRBV30 combines with J gene TRBJ2-5; the D gene is possibly TRBD1 (6 bases). The CDR3 covers 14 residues. Germline V gene lookup returns CDR1 GTSNPN and CDR2 SVGIG (reference sequence). V was pared by 2 bases and J by 1 base, with 11 bases between.

The chain recombines TRBV7-2 with TRBJ1-3; D call uncertain. Per the germline V gene, CDR1 is SGHTA and CDR2 is FQGNSA. The V gene lost 5 bases and the J gene lost 4 bases, with 27 bases spanning the gap. This CDR3 comprises 19 residues. CDR3 coding DNA: TGTGCCAGCAGCCCCTCGCAGACACTCTATTGGTACTCAGGAAACACCATATATTTT. This sequence encodes CASSPSQTLYWYSGNTIYF. Complete variable domain (other parts from reference TRBV7-2 and TRBJ1-3): GAGVSQSPSNKVTEKGKDVELRCDPISGHTALYWYRQSLGQGLEFLIYFQGNSAPDKSGLPSDRFSAERTGGSVSTLTIQRTQQEDSAVYLCASSPSQTLYWYSGNTIYFGEGSWLTVV.

The CDR3 region is CASSVEEIAGAYEQYF. The CDR3 DNA reads as TGTGCCAGCAGCGTAGAAGAAATAGCGGGAGCTTACGAGCAGTACTTC. This sequence joins TRBV9 and TRBJ2-7; TRBD2 matches at 9 bases. With 0 bases clipped from V and 4 bases from J, the junction kept 8 bases outside the gene matches. CDR1 and CDR2 from the germline V gene are SGDLS and YYNGEE. This CDR3 is built from 16 residues.

The V and J genes are TRBV7-6 and TRBJ2-1, with 10 bases aligning to TRBD2. The V gene's germline CDR1 is SGHVS and CDR2 FNYEAQ. The CDR3 consists of 14 residues. J gave up 5 bases and V 5 bases, and 3 bases lay outside the gene matches. CDR3 nucleotide sequence: TGTGCCAGCAGCGGAGGACTAGCGGACAATGAGCAGTTCTTC. This gives the protein CASSGGLADNEQFF.

V gene TRBV6-6 combines with J gene TRBJ2-5, with TRBD1 matching over 7 bases. The J call is in doubt because the DNA end fits TRBJ2-7 better. The germline V gene has CDR1 MNHNY and CDR2 SVGAGI (reference sequence). The CDR3 runs 15 residues. The DNA for the CDR3 is TGTGCCAGCAGTTACCCGCAATACACAGGGGCCGAGCAGTACTTC. Translating gives CASSYPQYTGAEQYF.

The gene calls are TRBV4-3 and TRBJ2-2; tentative D call: TRBD2 (5 bases). The germline gives CDR1 LGHNA, CDR2 YSLEER. This CDR3 region has 18 residues. Between the trimmed V and J ends, which lost 0 bases and 1 base, there was a span of 15 bases. The DNA for the CDR3 is TGCGCCAGCAGCCAAGAACCCGGGAACCACCTGAACACCGGGGAGCTGTTTTTT. Translation: CASSQEPGNHLNTGELFF.

CDR3 bases: TGCAGCGTTATACTGTTCGGTGTTGTTGAAAAACTGTTTTTT. Encoded protein: CSVILFGVVEKLFF. V is TRBV29-1 and J is TRBJ1-4, with unresolved D. The CDR3 sequence is 14 residues long. Germline CDR1 and CDR2: SQVTM and ANQGSEA. V was pared by 5 bases and J by 7 bases, with 17 bases between.